This entry lists 16 T cell receptor beta chains sequenced from one sample in a study of blood T cell repertoires in COVID-19 (TCRdb year 2020). The library was built by means of the immunoSEQ multiplex PCR assay. This is the immuneACCESS table as TCRdb keeps it, with only in-frame sequences that have V and J called. A part of the clones is gone; compared with another copy, unresolved V genes explain less than half, and the rest is unexplained. The sample table lists roughly 120,000 clones, around 86% of them with a count of one. The top ten clones comprise 30% of the sample. Sequencing used peripheral blood. All receptors come from a woman between 65 and 79 years old with acute or convalescent COVID-19.

The chain links TRBV28 to TRBJ1-5; no definite D call. CDR1 is MDHEN and CDR2 is SYDVKM in the germline V gene. This CDR3 has 14 amino acids. The V end lost 3 bases, the J end lost 5 bases, and 11 bases lay between the germline ends. Here the CDR3 reads CASSLEGGYQPQHF. DNA for the CDR3: TGTGCCAGCAGTTTGGAAGGAGGGTATCAGCCCCAGCATTTT.

The rearrangement links TRBV4-2 to TRBJ1-1; no clear D. The CDR3 covers 16 residues. V was clipped by 2 bases and J by 0 bases, with 13 bases between them. Per germline, CDR1 LGHNA and CDR2 YNFKEQ. The CDR3 spells CASSQPMAGVNTEAFF. Written as DNA, the CDR3 is TGTGCCAGCAGCCAACCGATGGCAGGTGTGAACACTGAAGCTTTCTTT.

This chain links TRBV3-1 (or the pseudogene TRBV3-2) with TRBJ1-4; no clear D gene. Trimming cost V 0 bases and J 7 bases, with 12 bases left between them. Per germline, CDR1 LGHDT and CDR2 YNNKEL (reference sequence). This CDR3 comprises 15 residues. The CDR3 bases are TGTGCCAGCAGCCAAGATAACCAGTACAGTGAAAAACTGTTTTTT. It encodes CASSQDNQYSEKLFF.

V gene TRBV5-1 combines with J gene TRBJ1-2; D is possibly TRBD1 (5 bases). This CDR3 is 15 amino acids long. The germline gives CDR1 SGHRS, CDR2 YFSETQ. Trimming removed 3 bases at V and 8 bases at J, with 20 bases between. CDR3: CASSSLSTGTRGYTF. The CDR3 DNA is TGCGCCAGCAGCTCCCTATCGACCGGGACTCGGGGCTACACCTTC.

The chain joins TRBV7-2 to TRBJ2-1; 9 nucleotides agree with TRBD2. The CDR3 length is 16 residues. The germline V gene has CDR1 SGHTA and CDR2 FQGNSA. Trimming at V came to 1 base and at J to 7 bases, leaving 8 bases not matched to a gene. The CDR3 region is CASSLVASGVGNEQFF. DNA for the CDR3: TGTGCCAGCAGCTTAGTGGCTAGCGGGGTAGGGAATGAGCAGTTCTTC.

This clone was recorded only once. The chain uses TRBV28 and TRBJ1-4, with D unclear. The V end lost 4 bases, the J end lost 5 bases, and 14 bases lay between the germline ends. This CDR3 contains 15 residues. The germline gives CDR1 MDHEN, CDR2 SYDVKM. The CDR3 reads CASSSPLWQNEKLFF. CDR3 nucleotide sequence: TGTGCCAGCAGTTCGCCGTTGTGGCAGAATGAAAAACTGTTTTTT.

The CDR3 protein is CASSLYRELNTEAFF. The CDR3 DNA is TGTGCCAGCAGCTTATACAGGGAGTTGAACACTGAAGCTTTCTTT. The chain has TRBV13 and TRBJ1-1; D perhaps matches TRBD1 (6 bases). V was trimmed by 2 bases and J by 0 bases, leaving 10 bases between them. This CDR3 is built from 15 residues. CDR1 PRHDT and CDR2 FYEKMQ come from the germline V gene (reference sequence).

CDR3 DNA: TGTGCCAGCTCACCTGGGACAGGGCTCGAAAAACTGTTTTTT. This codes for CASSPGTGLEKLFF. The V call is TRBV18, the J call TRBJ1-4; TRBD1 matches 9 bases. This CDR3 is built from 14 residues. The junction had 4 bases not matched to a gene; V was cut back by 3 bases and J by 8 bases. Germline CDR1 and CDR2: KGHSH and LQKENI.

The chain carries TRBV28 and TRBJ1-1; no clear D gene. Germline-derived CDR1 and CDR2 are MDHEN and SYDVKM. The CDR3 is 12 amino acids. Trimming removed 4 bases from V and 10 bases from J, with 13 bases in between. This chain's CDR3 is CASSSTLERAFF. The CDR3 DNA sequence: TGTGCCAGCAGTTCCACTCTTGAGAGAGCTTTCTTT.

V and J are TRBV4-1 and TRBJ1-2; TRBD1 matches at 9 bases. The CDR3 consists of 16 residues. The V gene end was trimmed by 0 bases and the J gene end by 2 bases; junction bases not matched to a gene: 4. Germline CDR1 reads MGHRA; CDR2 reads YSYEKL. Here the CDR3 reads CASSQEIGTGNYGYTF. In DNA form, the CDR3 reads TGCGCCAGCAGCCAAGAGATCGGGACAGGGAACTATGGCTACACCTTC.

The chain recombines TRBV30 with TRBJ2-5; 7 bases are a match to TRBD2. The germline V gene encodes CDR1 GTSNPN and CDR2 SVGIG (reference sequence). J lost 5 bases, V lost 0 bases, and 3 bases had no gene match. The CDR3 is made up of 13 amino acids. This chain's CDR3 is CAWSVRGVETQYF. CDR3 DNA sequence: TGTGCCTGGAGTGTCCGGGGGGTGGAGACCCAGTACTTC.

The rearrangement joins TRBV14 to TRBJ1-6, with a possible D match to TRBD1 (6 bases). Trimming took off 6 bases at V and 10 bases at J, with 19 bases between the two ends. The length of the CDR3 is 15 residues. Germline V gene data show CDR1 as SGHDN and CDR2 as FVKESK. In nucleotides, the CDR3 is TGTGCCAGCAGTCTTCGCGGGGGGGCCTTATCACCCCTCCACTTT. This sequence encodes CASSLRGGALSPLHF.

V usage is TRBV28 and J usage is TRBJ2-1; 8 nucleotides align to TRBD2. V lost 7 bases, J lost 8 bases, and 13 bases stayed unmatched. Germline CDR1 and CDR2: MDHEN and SYDVKM. This CDR3 comprises 15 residues. The CDR3 sequence: CASTPGLAWGDEQFF. DNA for the CDR3: TGTGCCAGCACCCCCGGACTAGCATGGGGGGATGAGCAGTTCTTC.

The V call is TRBV5-4, the J call TRBJ2-1; 15 bases align to TRBD2. This CDR3 region has 17 residues. Germline lookup yields CDR1 SGHNT and CDR2 YYREEE (reference sequence). Trimming removed 4 bases from V and 1 base from J; junction bases left unmatched: 3. The CDR3 protein is CASSGGLAGGSYNEQFF. The DNA for the CDR3 is TGTGCCAGCAGCGGAGGACTAGCGGGGGGGTCCTACAATGAGCAGTTCTTC.

This chain connects TRBV7-9 to TRBJ1-5; D gene unclear. CDR1 and CDR2 (germline): SEHNR, FQNEAQ (reference sequence). The CDR3 has 14 amino acids. Trimming left V 0 bases short and J 4 bases short, with 7 bases between. CDR3 sequence (DNA): TGTGCCAGCAGCTTAGCGGGCAATAATCAGCCCCAGCATTTT. Its translation: CASSLAGNNQPQHF. Drawing the rest from reference TRBV7-9 and TRBJ1-5, the complete variable domain is DTGVSQNPRHKITKRGQNVTFRCDPISEHNRLYWYRQTLGQGPEFLTYFQNEAQLEKSRLLSDRFSAERPKGSFSTLEIQRTEQGDSAMYLCASSLAGNNQPQHFGDGTRLSIL.

The J gene is TRBJ1-1, the V gene TRBV7-2; the D gene is possibly TRBD1 (6 bases). Trimming took 2 bases from V and 4 from J, leaving 17 bases between them. Germline assignment: CDR1 SGHTA and CDR2 FQGNSA. The CDR3 spans 16 residues. The CDR3 region is CASSLTWLRRGTEAFF. In nucleotides, the CDR3 is TGTGCCAGCAGCTTAACGTGGCTTCGCAGGGGCACTGAAGCTTTCTTT.